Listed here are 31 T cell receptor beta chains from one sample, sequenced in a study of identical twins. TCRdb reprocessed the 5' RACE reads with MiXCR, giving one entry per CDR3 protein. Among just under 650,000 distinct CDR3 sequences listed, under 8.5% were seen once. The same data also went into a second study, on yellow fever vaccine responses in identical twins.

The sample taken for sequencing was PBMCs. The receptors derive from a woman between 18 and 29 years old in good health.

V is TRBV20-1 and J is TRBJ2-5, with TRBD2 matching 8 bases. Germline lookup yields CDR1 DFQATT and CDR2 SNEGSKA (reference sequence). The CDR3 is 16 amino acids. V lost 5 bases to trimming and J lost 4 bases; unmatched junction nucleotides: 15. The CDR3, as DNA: TGCAGTGCTCCCTGGGCTAGCGGGTATTTGGCAGAGACCCAGTACTTC. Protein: CSAPWASGYLAETQYF.

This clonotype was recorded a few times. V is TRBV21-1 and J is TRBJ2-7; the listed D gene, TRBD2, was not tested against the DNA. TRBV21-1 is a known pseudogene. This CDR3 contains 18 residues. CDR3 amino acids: CASSKGKTGTPSSYEQYF. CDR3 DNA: TGTGCCAGCAGCAAAGGGAAAACCGGGACTCCGAGCTCCTACGAGCAGTACTTC.

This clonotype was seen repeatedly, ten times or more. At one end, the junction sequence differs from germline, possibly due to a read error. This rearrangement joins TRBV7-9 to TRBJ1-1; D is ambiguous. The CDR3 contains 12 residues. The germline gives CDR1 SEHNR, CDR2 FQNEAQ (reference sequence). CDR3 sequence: CASSLAGDEAFF. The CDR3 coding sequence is TGCGCCAGCAGCTTGGCTGGGGATGAAGCTTTCTTT.

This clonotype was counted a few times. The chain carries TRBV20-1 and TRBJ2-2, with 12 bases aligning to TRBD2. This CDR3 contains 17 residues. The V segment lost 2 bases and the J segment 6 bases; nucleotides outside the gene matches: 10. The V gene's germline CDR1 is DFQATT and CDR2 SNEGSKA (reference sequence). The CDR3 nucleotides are TGCAGTGCTAGAAGACTAGCGGGAGATTATTTTTCCGGGGAGCTGTTTTTT. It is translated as CSARRLAGDYFSGELFF.

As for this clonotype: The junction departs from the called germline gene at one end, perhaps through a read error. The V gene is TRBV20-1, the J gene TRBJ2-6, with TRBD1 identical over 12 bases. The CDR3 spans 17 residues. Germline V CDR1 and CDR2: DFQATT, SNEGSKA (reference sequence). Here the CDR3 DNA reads TGCTGTGCTAGAGAGGGACAGGGGGCTTCTGGGGCCAACGTCCTGACTTTC. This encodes CCAREGQGASGANVLTF.

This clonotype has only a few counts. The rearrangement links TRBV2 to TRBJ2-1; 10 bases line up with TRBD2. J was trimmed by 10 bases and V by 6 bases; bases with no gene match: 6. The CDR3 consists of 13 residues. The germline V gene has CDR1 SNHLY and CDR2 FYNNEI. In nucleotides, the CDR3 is TGTGCCAGCAGCCAGCGGGAGGGCTCCGAGCAGTTCTTC. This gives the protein CASSQREGSEQFF.

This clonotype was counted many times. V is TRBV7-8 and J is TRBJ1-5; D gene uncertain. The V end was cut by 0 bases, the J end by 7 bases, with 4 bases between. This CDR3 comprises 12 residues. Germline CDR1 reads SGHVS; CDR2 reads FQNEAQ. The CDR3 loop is CASSLARQPQHF. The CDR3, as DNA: TGTGCCAGCAGCTTAGCTAGGCAGCCCCAGCATTTT.

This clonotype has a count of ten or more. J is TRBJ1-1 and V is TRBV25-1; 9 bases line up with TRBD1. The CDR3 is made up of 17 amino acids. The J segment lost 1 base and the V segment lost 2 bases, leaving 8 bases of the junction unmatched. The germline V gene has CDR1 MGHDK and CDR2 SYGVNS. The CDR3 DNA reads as TGTGCCAGCAGTGAAACAGGGGGCCGGCGTTGGAACACTGAAGCTTTCTTT. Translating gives CASSETGGRRWNTEAFF. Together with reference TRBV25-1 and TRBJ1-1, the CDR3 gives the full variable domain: EADIYQTPRYLVIGTGKKITLECSQTMGHDKMYWYQQDPGMELHLIHYSYGVNSTEKGDLSSESTVSRIRTEHFPLTLESARPSHTSQYLCASSETGGRRWNTEAFFGQGTRLTVV.

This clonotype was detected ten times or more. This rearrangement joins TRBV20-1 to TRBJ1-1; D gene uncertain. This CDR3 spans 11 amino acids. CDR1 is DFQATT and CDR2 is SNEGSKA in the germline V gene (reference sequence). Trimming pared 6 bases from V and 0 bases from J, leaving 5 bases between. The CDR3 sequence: CSANMNTEAFF. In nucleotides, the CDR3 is TGCAGTGCAAATATGAACACTGAAGCTTTCTTT.

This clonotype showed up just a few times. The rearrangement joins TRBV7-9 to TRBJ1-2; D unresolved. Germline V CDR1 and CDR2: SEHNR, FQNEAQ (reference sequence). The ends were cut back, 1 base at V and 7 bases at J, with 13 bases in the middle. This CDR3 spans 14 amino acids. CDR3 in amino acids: CASSLGPAYVGYTF. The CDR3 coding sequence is TGTGCCAGCAGCTTAGGACCCGCCTATGTTGGCTACACCTTC.

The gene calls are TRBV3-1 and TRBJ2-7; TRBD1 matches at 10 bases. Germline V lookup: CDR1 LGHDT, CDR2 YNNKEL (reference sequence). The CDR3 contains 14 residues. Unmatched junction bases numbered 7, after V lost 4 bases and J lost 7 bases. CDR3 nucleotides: TGTGCCAGCAGCCCCGGGACAGGGGTGGGGGAGCAGTACTTC. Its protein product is CASSPGTGVGEQYF.

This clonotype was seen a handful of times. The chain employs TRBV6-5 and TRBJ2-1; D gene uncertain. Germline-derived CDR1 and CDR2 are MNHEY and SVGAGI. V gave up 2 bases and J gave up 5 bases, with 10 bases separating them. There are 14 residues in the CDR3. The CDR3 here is CASSYGPINNEQFF. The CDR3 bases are TGTGCCAGCAGTTACGGGCCCATTAACAATGAGCAGTTCTTC.

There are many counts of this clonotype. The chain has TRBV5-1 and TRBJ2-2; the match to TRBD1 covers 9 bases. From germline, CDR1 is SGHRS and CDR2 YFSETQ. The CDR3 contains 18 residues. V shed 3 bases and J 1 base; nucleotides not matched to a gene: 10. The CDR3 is CASSSPGQGSLNTGELFF. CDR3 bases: TGCGCCAGCAGCTCTCCGGGACAGGGAAGTTTGAACACCGGGGAGCTGTTTTTT.

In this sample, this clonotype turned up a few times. Here the CDR3 reads CSARDMGYAGGLQETQYF. The CDR3 DNA follows: TGCAGTGCTAGAGATATGGGCTACGCGGGGGGCCTTCAAGAGACCCAGTACTTC. The chain links TRBV20-1 to TRBJ2-5; the match to TRBD2 covers 8 bases. Germline loops: CDR1 DFQATT, CDR2 SNEGSKA (reference sequence). Unmatched junction bases numbered 14, after V lost 0 bases and J lost 2 bases. The CDR3 sequence is 18 residues long.

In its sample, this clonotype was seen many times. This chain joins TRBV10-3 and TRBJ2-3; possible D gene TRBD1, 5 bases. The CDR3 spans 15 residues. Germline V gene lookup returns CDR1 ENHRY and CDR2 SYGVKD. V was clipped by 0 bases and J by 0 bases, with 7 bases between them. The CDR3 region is CAISESRTSTDTQYF. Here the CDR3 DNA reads TGTGCCATCAGTGAGTCAAGGACAAGCACAGATACGCAGTATTTT.

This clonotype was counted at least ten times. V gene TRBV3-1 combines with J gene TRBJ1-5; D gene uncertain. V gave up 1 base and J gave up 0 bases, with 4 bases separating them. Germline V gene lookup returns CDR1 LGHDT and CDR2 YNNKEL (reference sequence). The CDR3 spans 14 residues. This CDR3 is CASSQGYSNQPQHF. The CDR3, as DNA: TGTGCCAGCAGCCAAGGATATAGCAATCAGCCCCAGCATTTT.

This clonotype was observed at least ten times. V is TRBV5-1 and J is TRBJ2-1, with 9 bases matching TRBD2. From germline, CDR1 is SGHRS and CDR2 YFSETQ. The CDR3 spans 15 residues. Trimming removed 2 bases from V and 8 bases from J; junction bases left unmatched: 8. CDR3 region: CASSLTRAGGDEQFF. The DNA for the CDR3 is TGCGCCAGCAGCTTAACAAGGGCGGGGGGGGATGAGCAGTTCTTC.

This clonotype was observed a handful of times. CDR3 coding DNA: TGCGCCAGCAGCCAAGGGATTGTAGGGGTAGATTTCAATGAGCAGTTCTTC. Protein: CASSQGIVGVDFNEQFF. The rearrangement links TRBV4-1 to TRBJ2-1, with a weak D call TRBD1 (5 bases). The V gene's germline CDR1 is MGHRA and CDR2 YSYEKL. The CDR3 contains 17 residues. Trimming took off 1 base at V and 6 bases at J, with 19 bases between the two ends.

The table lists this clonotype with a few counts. The CDR3: CASSFLGPTSTDTQYF. CDR3 sequence (DNA): TGCGCCAGCAGCTTTTTGGGACCAACAAGCACAGATACGCAGTATTTT. V and J are TRBV5-1 and TRBJ2-3; D is perhaps TRBD1 or TRBD2 (5 bases each). This CDR3 comprises 16 residues. V lost 2 bases and J lost 0, with 13 bases in between. CDR1 and CDR2 from the germline V gene are SGHRS and YFSETQ.

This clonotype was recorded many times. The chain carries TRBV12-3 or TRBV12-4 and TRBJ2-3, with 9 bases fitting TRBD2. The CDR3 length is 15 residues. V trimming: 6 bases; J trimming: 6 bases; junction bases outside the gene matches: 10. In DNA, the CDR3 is TGTGCCAGCAGGCTCCAGCGGGAGGCGCCGGATACGCAGTATTTT. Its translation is CASRLQREAPDTQYF.

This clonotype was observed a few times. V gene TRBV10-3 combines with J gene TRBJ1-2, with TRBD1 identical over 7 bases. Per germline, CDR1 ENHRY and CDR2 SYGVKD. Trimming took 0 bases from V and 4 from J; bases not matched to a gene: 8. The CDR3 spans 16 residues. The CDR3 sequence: CAISESIGPGGYGYTF. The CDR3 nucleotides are TGTGCCATCAGTGAGTCGATCGGTCCAGGGGGCTATGGCTACACCTTC.

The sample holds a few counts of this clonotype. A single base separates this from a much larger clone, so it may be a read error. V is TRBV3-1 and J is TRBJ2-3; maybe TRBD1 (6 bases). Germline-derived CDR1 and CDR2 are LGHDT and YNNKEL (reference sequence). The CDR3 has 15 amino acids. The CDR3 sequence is CACSQEGQGTDTQYF. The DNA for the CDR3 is TGTGCCTGCAGCCAAGAGGGCCAGGGGACAGATACGCAGTATTTT.

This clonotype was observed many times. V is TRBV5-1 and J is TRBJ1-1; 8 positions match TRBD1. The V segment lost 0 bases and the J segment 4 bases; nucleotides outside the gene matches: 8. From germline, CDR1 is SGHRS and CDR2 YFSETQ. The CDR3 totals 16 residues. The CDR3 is CASSLGAGGSRTEAFF. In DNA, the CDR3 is TGCGCCAGCAGCTTGGGTGCAGGGGGCAGTCGCACTGAAGCTTTCTTT.

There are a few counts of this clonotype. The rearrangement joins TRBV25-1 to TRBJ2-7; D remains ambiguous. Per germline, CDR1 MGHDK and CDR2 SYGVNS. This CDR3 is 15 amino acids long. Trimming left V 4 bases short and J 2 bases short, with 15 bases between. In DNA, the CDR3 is TGTGCCAGCAGTGTAACGTCCGGGCAGGCCTACGAGCAGTACTTC. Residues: CASSVTSGQAYEQYF.

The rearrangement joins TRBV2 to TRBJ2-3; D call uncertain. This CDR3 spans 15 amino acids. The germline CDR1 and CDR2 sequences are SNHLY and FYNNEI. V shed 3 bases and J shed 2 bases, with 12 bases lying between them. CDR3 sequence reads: CASSDFAVYTDTQYF. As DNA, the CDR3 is TGTGCCAGCAGTGACTTCGCGGTATACACAGATACGCAGTATTTT.

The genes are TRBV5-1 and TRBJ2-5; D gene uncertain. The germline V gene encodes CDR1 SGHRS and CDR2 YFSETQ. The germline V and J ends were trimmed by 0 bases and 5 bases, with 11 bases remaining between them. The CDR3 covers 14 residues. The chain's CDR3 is CASSLDGPVETQYF. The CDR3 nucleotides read TGCGCCAGCAGCTTGGACGGTCCCGTGGAGACCCAGTACTTC.

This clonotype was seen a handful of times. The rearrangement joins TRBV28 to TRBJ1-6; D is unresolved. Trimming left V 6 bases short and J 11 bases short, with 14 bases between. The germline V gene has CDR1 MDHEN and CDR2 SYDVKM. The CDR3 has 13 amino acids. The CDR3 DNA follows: TGTGCCAGCAGAGGAACGAGCAGTACACCCCTCCACTTT. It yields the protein CASRGTSSTPLHF.

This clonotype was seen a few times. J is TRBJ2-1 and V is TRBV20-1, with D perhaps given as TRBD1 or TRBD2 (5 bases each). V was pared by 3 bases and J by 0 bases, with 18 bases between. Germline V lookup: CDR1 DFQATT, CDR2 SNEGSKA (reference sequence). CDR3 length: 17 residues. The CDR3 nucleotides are TGCAGTGCTAGTGGGACCTCATTGGCCGACTCCTACAATGAGCAGTTCTTC. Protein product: CSASGTSLADSYNEQFF.

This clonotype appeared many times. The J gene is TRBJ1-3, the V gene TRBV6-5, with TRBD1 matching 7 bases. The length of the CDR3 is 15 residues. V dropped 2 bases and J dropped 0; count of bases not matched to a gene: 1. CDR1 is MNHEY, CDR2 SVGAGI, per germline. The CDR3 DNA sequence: TGTGCCAGCAGTTACAGACAGGGCTCTGGAAACACCATATATTTT. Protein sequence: CASSYRQGSGNTIYF.

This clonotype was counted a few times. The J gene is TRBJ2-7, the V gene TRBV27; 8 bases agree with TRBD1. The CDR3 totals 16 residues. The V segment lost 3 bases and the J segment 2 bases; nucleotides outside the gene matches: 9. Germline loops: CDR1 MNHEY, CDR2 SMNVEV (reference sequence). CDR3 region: CASSFSMGQAAYEQYF. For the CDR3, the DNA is TGTGCCAGCAGTTTCTCCATGGGACAGGCAGCCTACGAGCAGTACTTC.

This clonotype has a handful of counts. CDR3 residues: CATSRAGTSSETQYF. The CDR3 DNA reads as TGTGCCACCAGCAGAGCGGGGACTAGCAGCGAGACCCAGTACTTC. The V gene is TRBV15, the J gene TRBJ2-5; 9 bases align to TRBD2. The CDR3 is made up of 15 amino acids. The V segment lost 1 base and the J segment 5 bases; nucleotides outside the gene matches: 5. Germline V lookup: CDR1 LNHNV, CDR2 YYDKDF (reference sequence).